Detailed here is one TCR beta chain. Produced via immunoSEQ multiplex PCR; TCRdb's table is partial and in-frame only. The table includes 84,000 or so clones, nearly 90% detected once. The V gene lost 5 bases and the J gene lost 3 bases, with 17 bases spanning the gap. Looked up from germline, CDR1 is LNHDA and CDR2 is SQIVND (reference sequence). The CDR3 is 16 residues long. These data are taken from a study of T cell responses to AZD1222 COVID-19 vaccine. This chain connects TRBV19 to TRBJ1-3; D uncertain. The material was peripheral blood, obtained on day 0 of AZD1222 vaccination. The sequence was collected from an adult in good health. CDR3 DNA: TGTGCCAGTAGTCCCCGCGGGCGGGCTCTTGGAAACACCATATATTTT. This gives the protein CASSPRGRALGNTIYF.